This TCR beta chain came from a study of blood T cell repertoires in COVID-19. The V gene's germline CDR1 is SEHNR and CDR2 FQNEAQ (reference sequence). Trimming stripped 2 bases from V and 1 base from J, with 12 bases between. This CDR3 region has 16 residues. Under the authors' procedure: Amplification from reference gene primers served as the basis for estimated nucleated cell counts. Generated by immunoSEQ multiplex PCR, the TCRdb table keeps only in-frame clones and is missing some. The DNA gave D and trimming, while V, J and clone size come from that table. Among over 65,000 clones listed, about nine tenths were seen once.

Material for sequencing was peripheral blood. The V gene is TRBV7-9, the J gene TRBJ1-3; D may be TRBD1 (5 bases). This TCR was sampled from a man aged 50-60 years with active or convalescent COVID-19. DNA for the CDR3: TGTGCCAGCAGCTTATTGGGGGAGGTTTCTGGAAACACCATATATTTT. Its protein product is CASSLLGEVSGNTIYF.